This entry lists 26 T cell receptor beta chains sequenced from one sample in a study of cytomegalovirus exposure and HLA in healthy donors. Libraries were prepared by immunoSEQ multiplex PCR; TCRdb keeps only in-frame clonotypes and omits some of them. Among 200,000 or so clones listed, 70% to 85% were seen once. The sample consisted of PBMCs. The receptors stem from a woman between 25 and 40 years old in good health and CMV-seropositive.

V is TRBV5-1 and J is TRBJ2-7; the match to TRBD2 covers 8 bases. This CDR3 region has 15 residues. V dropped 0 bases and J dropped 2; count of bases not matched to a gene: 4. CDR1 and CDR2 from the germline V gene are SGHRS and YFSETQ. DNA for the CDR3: TGCGCCAGCAGCTTGGTTGGCGGGGGGACCTACGAGCAGTACTTC. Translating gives CASSLVGGGTYEQYF.

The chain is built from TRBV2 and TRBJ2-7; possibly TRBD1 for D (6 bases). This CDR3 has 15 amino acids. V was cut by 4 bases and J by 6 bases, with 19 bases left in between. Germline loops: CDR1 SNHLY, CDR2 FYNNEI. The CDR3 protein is CASSARTANAGEQYF. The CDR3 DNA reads TGTGCCAGCAGTGCTAGGACAGCCAATGCGGGCGAGCAGTACTTC.

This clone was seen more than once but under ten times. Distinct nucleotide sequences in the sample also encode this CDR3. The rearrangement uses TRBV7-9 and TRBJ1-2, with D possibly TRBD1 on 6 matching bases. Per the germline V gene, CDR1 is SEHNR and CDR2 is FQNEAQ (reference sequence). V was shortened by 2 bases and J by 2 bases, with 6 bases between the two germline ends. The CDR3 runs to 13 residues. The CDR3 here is CASSLQGNYGYTF. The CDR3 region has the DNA TGTGCCAGCAGCTTACAGGGGAACTATGGCTACACCTTC. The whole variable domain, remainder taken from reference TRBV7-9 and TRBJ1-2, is DTGVSQNPRHKITKRGQNVTFRCDPISEHNRLYWYRQTLGQGPEFLTYFQNEAQLEKSRLLSDRFSAERPKGSFSTLEIQRTEQGDSAMYLCASSLQGNYGYTFGSGTRLTVV.

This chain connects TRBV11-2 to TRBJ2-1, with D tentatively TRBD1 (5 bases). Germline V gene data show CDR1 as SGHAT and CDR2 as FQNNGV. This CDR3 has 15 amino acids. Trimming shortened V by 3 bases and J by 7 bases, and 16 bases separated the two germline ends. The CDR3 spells CASSFAQGGLNEQFF. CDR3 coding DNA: TGTGCCAGCAGCTTCGCGCAGGGCGGTTTGAATGAGCAGTTCTTC.

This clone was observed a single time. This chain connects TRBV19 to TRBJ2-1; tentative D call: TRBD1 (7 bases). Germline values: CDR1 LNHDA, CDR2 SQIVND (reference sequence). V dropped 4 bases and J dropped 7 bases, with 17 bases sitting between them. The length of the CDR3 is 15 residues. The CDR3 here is CASSKFWAGGNEQFF. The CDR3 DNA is TGTGCCAGTAGTAAGTTTTGGGCAGGGGGGAATGAGCAGTTCTTC.

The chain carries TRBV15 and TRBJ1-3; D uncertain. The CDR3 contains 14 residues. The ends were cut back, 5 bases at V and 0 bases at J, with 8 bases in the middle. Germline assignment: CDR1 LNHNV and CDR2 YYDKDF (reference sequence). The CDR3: CATSQANSGNTIYF. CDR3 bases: TGTGCCACCAGCCAGGCGAACTCTGGAAACACCATATATTTT.

CDR3 bases: TGTGCCAGCAGCCCCCGTCTAGCGGGAGTTTCGGGCACCGGGGAGCTGTTTTTT. Translating it yields CASSPRLAGVSGTGELFF. The rearrangement uses TRBV9 and TRBJ2-2, with 10 bases lining up with TRBD2. Losses at the gene ends were 4 bases for V and 4 bases for J; bases not matched to a gene: 13. The CDR3 extends over 18 amino acids. Germline loops: CDR1 SGDLS, CDR2 YYNGEE.

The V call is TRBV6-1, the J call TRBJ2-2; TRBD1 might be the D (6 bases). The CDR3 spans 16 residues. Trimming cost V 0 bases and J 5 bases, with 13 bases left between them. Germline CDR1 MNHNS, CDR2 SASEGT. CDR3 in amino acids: CASSEAFRDTTGELFF. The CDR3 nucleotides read TGTGCCAGCAGTGAAGCATTCCGGGACACTACCGGGGAGCTGTTTTTT.

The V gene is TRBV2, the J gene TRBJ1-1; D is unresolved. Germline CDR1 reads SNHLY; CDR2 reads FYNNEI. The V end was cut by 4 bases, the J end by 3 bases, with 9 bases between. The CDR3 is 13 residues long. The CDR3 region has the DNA TGTGCCAGCAGTGTGGCGGGGTACACTGAAGCTTTCTTT. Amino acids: CASSVAGYTEAFF.

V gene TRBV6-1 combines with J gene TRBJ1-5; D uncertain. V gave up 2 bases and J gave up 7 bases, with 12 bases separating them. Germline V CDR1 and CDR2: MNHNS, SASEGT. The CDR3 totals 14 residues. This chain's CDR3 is CASSEQRVGQPQHF. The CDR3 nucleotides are TGTGCCAGCAGTGAACAGAGGGTAGGGCAGCCCCAGCATTTT.

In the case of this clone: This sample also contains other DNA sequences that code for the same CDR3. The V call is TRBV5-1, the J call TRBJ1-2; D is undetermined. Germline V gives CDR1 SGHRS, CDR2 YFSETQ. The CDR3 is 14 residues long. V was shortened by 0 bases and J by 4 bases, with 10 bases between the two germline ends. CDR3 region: CASSLEPSAYGYTF. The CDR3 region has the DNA TGCGCCAGCAGCTTGGAACCCAGCGCCTATGGCTACACCTTC.

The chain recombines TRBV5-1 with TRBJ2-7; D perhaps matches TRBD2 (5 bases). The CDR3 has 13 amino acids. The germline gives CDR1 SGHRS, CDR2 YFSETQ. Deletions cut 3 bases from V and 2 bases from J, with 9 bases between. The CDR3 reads CASSSPRAYEQYF. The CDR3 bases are TGCGCCAGCAGCTCCCCGCGGGCCTACGAGCAGTACTTC.

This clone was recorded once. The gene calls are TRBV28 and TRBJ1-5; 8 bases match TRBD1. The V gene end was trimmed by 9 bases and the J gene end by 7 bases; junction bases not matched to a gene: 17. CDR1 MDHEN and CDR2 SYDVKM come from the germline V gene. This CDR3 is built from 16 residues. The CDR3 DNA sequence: TGTGCCAGTAACCCATCCGGGACAGGAGAACACCAGCCCCAGCATTTT. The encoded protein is CASNPSGTGEHQPQHF.

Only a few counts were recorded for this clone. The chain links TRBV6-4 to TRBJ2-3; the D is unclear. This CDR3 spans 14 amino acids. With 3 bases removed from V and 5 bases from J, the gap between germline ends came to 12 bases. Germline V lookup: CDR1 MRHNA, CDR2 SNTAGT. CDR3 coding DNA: TGTGCCAGCAGTGAGGCCCGGGTAGGAGATACGCAGTATTTT. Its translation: CASSEARVGDTQYF.

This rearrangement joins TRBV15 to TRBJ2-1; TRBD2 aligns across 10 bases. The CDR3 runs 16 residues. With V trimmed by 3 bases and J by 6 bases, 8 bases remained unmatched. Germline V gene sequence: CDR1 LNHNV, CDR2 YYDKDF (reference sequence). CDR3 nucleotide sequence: TGTGCCACCAGCAGCGACTGGACTAGCGGCTTCAATGAGCAGTTCTTC. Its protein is CATSSDWTSGFNEQFF.

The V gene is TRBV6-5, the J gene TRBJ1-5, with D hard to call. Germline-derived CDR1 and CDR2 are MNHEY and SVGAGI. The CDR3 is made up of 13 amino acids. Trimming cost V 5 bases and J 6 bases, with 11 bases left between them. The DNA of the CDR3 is TGTGCCAGCAGTCGGCCGACGGGTCAGCCCCAGCATTTT. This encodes CASSRPTGQPQHF.

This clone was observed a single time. CDR3 amino acids: CATSRDFRVYEQFF. CDR3 coding DNA: TGTGCCACCAGCAGAGATTTCCGGGTTTATGAGCAGTTCTTC. The V call is TRBV15, the J call TRBJ2-1; D is undetermined. The germline CDR1 and CDR2 sequences are LNHNV and YYDKDF (reference sequence). There are 14 residues in the CDR3. The V end was cut by 0 bases, the J end by 8 bases, with 11 bases between. The full variable domain, rest sourced from reference TRBV15 and TRBJ2-1, is DAMVIQNPRYQVTQFGKPVTLSCSQTLNHNVMYWYQQKSSQAPKLLFHYYDKDFNNEADTPDNFQSRRPNTSFCFLDIRSPGLGDTAMYLCATSRDFRVYEQFFGPGTRLTVL.

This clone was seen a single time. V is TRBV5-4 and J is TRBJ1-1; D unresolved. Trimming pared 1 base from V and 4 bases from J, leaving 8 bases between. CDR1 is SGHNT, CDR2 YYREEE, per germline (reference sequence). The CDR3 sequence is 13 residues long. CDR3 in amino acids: CASSLLGGTEAFF. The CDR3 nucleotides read TGTGCCAGCAGCTTGCTGGGAGGCACTGAAGCTTTCTTT. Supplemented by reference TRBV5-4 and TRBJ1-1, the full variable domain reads ETGVTQSPTHLIKTRGQQVTLRCSSQSGHNTVSWYQQALGQGPQFIFQYYREEENGRGNFPPRFSGLQFPNYSSELNVNALELDDSALYLCASSLLGGTEAFFGQGTRLTVV.

The CDR3 spells CASSFPSGGYTF. For the CDR3, the DNA is TGTGCCAGCAGTTTTCCGTCAGGGGGCTACACCTTC. V usage is TRBV28 and J usage is TRBJ1-2, with D perhaps TRBD1 (5 bases). Germline values: CDR1 MDHEN, CDR2 SYDVKM. This CDR3 has 12 residues. V was clipped by 3 bases and J by 8 bases, with 10 bases between them.

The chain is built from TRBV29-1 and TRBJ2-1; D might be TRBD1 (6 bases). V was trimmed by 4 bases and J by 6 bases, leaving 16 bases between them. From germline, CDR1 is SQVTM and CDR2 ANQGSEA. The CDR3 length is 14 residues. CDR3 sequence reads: CSVVGQGSVNEQFF. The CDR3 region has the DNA TGCAGCGTTGTGGGCCAGGGGTCGGTCAATGAGCAGTTCTTC.

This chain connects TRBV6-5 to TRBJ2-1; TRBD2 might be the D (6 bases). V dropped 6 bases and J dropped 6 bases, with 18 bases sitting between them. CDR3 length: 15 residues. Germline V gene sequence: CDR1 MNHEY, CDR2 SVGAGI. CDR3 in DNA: TGTGCCAGCAGCACCATCGGGGGAGGAGGCAATGAGCAGTTCTTC. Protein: CASSTIGGGGNEQFF.

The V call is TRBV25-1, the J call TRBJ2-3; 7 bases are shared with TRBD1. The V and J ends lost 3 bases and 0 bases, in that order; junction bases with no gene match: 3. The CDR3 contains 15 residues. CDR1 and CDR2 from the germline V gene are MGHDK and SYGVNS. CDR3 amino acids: CASSDTRGSTDTQYF. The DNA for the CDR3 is TGTGCCAGCAGTGATACCAGGGGGAGCACAGATACGCAGTATTTT. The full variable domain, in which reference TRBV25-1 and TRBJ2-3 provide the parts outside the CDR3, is EADIYQTPRYLVIGTGKKITLECSQTMGHDKMYWYQQDPGMELHLIHYSYGVNSTEKGDLSSESTVSRIRTEHFPLTLESARPSHTSQYLCASSDTRGSTDTQYFGPGTRLTVL.

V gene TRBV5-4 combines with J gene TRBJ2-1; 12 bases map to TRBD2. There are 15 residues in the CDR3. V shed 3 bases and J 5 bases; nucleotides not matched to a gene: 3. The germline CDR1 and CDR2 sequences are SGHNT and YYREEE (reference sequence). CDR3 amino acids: CASSSPSGRDNEQFF. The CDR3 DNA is TGTGCCAGCAGCTCCCCTAGCGGGAGGGACAATGAGCAGTTCTTC.

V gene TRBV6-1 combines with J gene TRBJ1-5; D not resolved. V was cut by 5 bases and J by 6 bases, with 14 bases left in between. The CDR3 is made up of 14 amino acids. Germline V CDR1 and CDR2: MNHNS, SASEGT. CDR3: CASSQMVRGQPQHF. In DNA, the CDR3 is TGTGCCAGCAGTCAAATGGTCCGCGGTCAGCCCCAGCATTTT.

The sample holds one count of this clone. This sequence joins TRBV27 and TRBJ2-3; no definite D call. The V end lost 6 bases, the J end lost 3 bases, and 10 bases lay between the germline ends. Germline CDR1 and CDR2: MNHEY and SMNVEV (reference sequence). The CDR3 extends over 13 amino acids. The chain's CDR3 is CASSDTATDTQYF. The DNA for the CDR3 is TGTGCCAGCAGCGACACTGCGACAGATACGCAGTATTTT.

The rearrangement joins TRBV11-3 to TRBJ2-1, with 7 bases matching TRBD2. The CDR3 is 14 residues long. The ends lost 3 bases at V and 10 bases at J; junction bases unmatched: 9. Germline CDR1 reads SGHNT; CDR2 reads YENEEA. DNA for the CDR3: TGTGCCAGCAGCTTCGCGGGGGAACGACCCGAGCAGTTCTTC. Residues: CASSFAGERPEQFF.